This is a list of T cell receptor beta chains from one sample in a study of T cell responses to AZD1222 COVID-19 vaccine. Clones were read by immunoSEQ multiplex PCR, and TCRdb kept only the in-frame ones, dropping some. This table has approximately 100,000 clones, 85% to 90% appearing once. The sequences come from peripheral blood, collected on day 0 of AZD1222 vaccination. All receptors derive from an adult in good health. The CDR3 runs from the conserved cysteine through the conserved F or W. D genes are given only for firm matches. Part of the rows lack a size; the others show once, few, many or a class for expanded clones.

D gene | J gene | clone size | V gene | CDR3 DNA | CDR3 protein
. | TRBJ2-7 | . | TRBV18 | TGTGCCAGCTCACCCCAGGGTAGCGAGCAGTACTTC | CASSPQGSEQYF
. | TRBJ1-2 | . | TRBV7-6 | TGTGCCAGCAGCTTTTTCGGCTTGGGGGGCTACACCTTC | CASSFFGLGGYTF
TRBD2 | TRBJ2-7 | once | TRBV19 | TGTGCCAGTAGTATGACTAGCGGGGGTCCTCTTGAGCAGTACTTC | CASSMTSGGPLEQYF
TRBD1 | TRBJ2-3 | . | TRBV5-1 | TGCGCCAGCAGCTTGGCGTACAGGGGGCTCGGTGATACGCAGTATTTT | CASSLAYRGLGDTQYF
. | TRBJ2-1 | . | TRBV10-3 | TGTGCCATCAGTGAGTCGCGGGGTTCCTCCTACAATGAGCAGTTCTTC | CAISESRGSSYNEQFF
. | TRBJ1-2 | . | TRBV18 | TGTGCCAGCTCACCGGAAGGAGGCCGGATCTATGGCTACACCTTC | CASSPEGGRIYGYTF
. | TRBJ1-6 | once | TRBV5-4 | TGTGCCAGCAGCTTGTGGACAGCCCAGCGGAATTCACCCCTCCACTTT | CASSLWTAQRNSPLHF
. | TRBJ1-4 | . | TRBV6-1 | TGTGCCAGCAGTGAAATAGGGGATTCAACTAATGAAAAACTGTTTTTT | CASSEIGDSTNEKLFF
. | TRBJ1-4 | . | TRBV20-1 | TGCAGTGCTAGTCACTTCGGGACGGCCACTAATGAAAAACTGTTTTTT | CSASHFGTATNEKLFF
. | TRBJ2-5 | once | TRBV6-1 | TGTGCCAGCAGTGAAGGGGAAGAGGGGTGGGAGACCCAGTACTTC | CASSEGEEGWETQYF
. | TRBJ1-1 | . | TRBV7-8 | TGTGCCAGCAGCTCTCAGGGGAACACTGAAGCTTTCTTT | CASSSQGNTEAFF
. | TRBJ1-1 | . | TRBV6-5 | TGTGCCAGCAGTTACTCGCCAGGGGAGGCTTTCTTT | CASSYSPGEAFF
. | TRBJ1-6 | . | TRBV7-6 | TGTGCCAGCAGCTTAGGTTCGGCAGCCTCCTATAATTCACCCCTCCACTTT | CASSLGSAASYNSPLHF
. | TRBJ2-3 | . | TRBV4-1 | TGCGCCAGCAGCCAATTAGGCAGAAAAGATACGCAGTATTTT | CASSQLGRKDTQYF
. | TRBJ2-2 | . | TRBV11-2 | TGTGCCAGCAGCCGCAGGGGGAACACCGGGGAGCTGTTTTTT | CASSRRGNTGELFF
. | TRBJ2-7 | . | TRBV7-2 | TGTGCCAGCAGCTTAGAGGCGGGTTACTCCTACGAGCAGTACTTC | CASSLEAGYSYEQYF
TRBD1 | TRBJ2-7 | . | TRBV3-1/TRBV3-2 | TGTGCCAGCAGCCAAGGGGACAGGGGGGGCTTCGCCCGGCTCTTC | CASSQGDRGGFARLF
. | TRBJ2-1 | . | TRBV13 | TGTGCCAGCAGCCACGACAGAAAATTTACCTACAATGAGCAGTTCTTC | CASSHDRKFTYNEQFF
TRBD1 | TRBJ1-2 | few | TRBV3-1/TRBV3-2 | TGTGCCAGCAGCCCGGACAGGGTTGGCTACACCTTC | CASSPDRVGYTF
. | TRBJ2-5 | . | TRBV7-9 | TGTGCCAGCAGCTTACCCCGAGGCCCGGTGGGAGAGACCCAGTACTTC | CASSLPRGPVGETQYF